This paragraph covers one TCR beta chain sequence. Its antigen is still unknown. Treatment denoted: roughly 10-day PBMC culture with coronavirus spike peptide pools or control peptides (ViraFEST assay). The V and J ends lost 4 bases and 5 bases respectively, with 20 bases between them. Germline assignment: CDR1 SGHTA and CDR2 FQGTGA. The CDR3 extends over 16 amino acids. The Oncomine TCR Beta short-read assay generated sequence data from the DNA of cultured CD4+ T cells. TCRdb reprocessed the PCR reads with MiXCR, giving one entry per CDR3 protein. The sample contains tens of thousands of distinct CDR3 sequences, approximately 50% of which appear only once. This entry is derived from a study of vaccination and CD4 T cells after COVID-19.

The chain has TRBV7-3 and TRBJ1-1, with D maybe TRBD1 (6 bases). Sequencing was performed on CD4+ T cells from blood, cultured in vitro. The TCR was taken from a human donor who had recovered from COVID-19. The CDR3 DNA reads TGTGCCAGCAGCTCACATGGCGGGGGCGCGGAAACTGAAGCTTTCTTT. The encoded protein is CASSSHGGGAETEAFF.